Below, 30 T cell receptor beta chains from the same sample are listed, as sequenced in a study of CD8 T cells in ankylosing spondylitis. TCRdb reprocessed the 5' RACE reads with MiXCR, giving one entry per CDR3 protein. The sample consists of fewer than 130,000 distinct CDR3 sequences, 24% of them appearing once. Sequences were obtained from synovial fluid, either unsorted or a sorted T cell fraction (not recorded which). These receptors were obtained from a male donor with ankylosing spondylitis.

J is TRBJ1-4 and V is TRBV11-2, with D perhaps TRBD1 (5 bases). Germline V CDR1 and CDR2: SGHAT, FQNNGV. V lost 5 bases to trimming and J lost 13 bases, with 14 bases between them. CDR3 size: 12 residues. The CDR3 sequence is CASSRLGARLFF. CDR3 sequence (DNA): TGTGCCAGCAGCCGCCTCGGGGCTAGACTGTTTTTT.

The chain has TRBV3-1 and TRBJ2-3; D is perhaps TRBD2 (5 bases). The germline V and J ends were trimmed by 1 base and 2 bases, with 13 bases remaining between them. The germline V gene has CDR1 LGHDT and CDR2 YNNKEL (reference sequence). The CDR3 consists of 16 residues. CDR3 nucleotides: TGTGCCAGCAGCCAAGGAACTAGTCAGATCACAGATACGCAGTATTTT. As protein: CASSQGTSQITDTQYF.

This chain links TRBV6-1 with TRBJ2-1; D is possibly TRBD1 (7 bases). The germline V and J ends were trimmed by 6 bases and 6 bases, with 21 bases remaining between them. Germline values: CDR1 MNHNS, CDR2 SASEGT. This CDR3 is 16 amino acids long. The CDR3 is CASRPPARGTLNEQFF. The CDR3 region has the DNA TGTGCCAGCAGACCCCCCGCCAGGGGGACTCTCAATGAGCAGTTCTTC.

The sample holds a few counts of this clonotype. CDR3 nucleotide sequence: TGTGCCAGCAGCCCCCTAAGTGGGGGGGGAGAGACCCAGTACTTC. Amino acid sequence: CASSPLSGGGETQYF. This chain connects TRBV3-1 to TRBJ2-5, with 7 nucleotides matching TRBD2. Trimming removed 4 bases from V and 4 bases from J; junction bases left unmatched: 9. Germline-derived CDR1 and CDR2 are LGHDT and YNNKEL (reference sequence). This CDR3 comprises 15 residues.

This chain links TRBV7-8 with TRBJ2-7, with TRBD1 matching over 9 bases. The CDR3 is 15 residues long. Germline trimming cut 1 base from V and 1 base from J; bases unmatched to any gene: 2. CDR1 is SGHVS and CDR2 is FQNEAQ in the germline V gene. As DNA, the CDR3 is TGTGCCAGCAGCTTAGGGACAGGGGAATCCTACGAGCAGTACTTC. It is translated as CASSLGTGESYEQYF.

This clonotype has at least ten counts. This chain links TRBV20-1 with TRBJ1-2; no clear D gene. V lost 6 bases and J 1 base, leaving 18 bases between the germline ends. Per germline, CDR1 DFQATT and CDR2 SNEGSKA (reference sequence). The CDR3 runs 15 residues. This chain's CDR3 is CSAPTERGFNYGYTF. The CDR3 DNA is TGCAGTGCCCCCACGGAACGGGGTTTTAACTATGGCTACACCTTC.

The rearrangement links TRBV24-1 to TRBJ2-2, with 14 bases that match TRBD2. The V and J ends lost 7 bases and 6 bases, in that order; junction bases with no gene match: 6. The CDR3 has 16 amino acids. Germline CDR1 and CDR2: KGHDR and SFDVKD. CDR3 amino acids: CATSWGLAGASGELFF. DNA of the CDR3: TGTGCCACCAGCTGGGGACTAGCGGGAGCTTCCGGGGAGCTGTTTTTT.

This chain links TRBV20-1 with TRBJ2-3; 10 bases line up with TRBD2. The germline gives CDR1 DFQATT, CDR2 SNEGSKA (reference sequence). The length of the CDR3 is 13 residues. Trimming at V came to 5 bases and at J to 3 bases, leaving 2 bases not matched to a gene. CDR3 nucleotide sequence: TGCAGTGCTGGGACTAGCGAGACAGATACGCAGTATTTT. Protein sequence: CSAGTSETDTQYF.

This clonotype was counted only a few times. This chain connects TRBV20-1 to TRBJ1-5; no firm D call. Germline V CDR1 and CDR2: DFQATT, SNEGSKA (reference sequence). The CDR3 runs to 13 residues. Deletions cut 2 bases from V and 1 base from J, with 6 bases between. DNA of the CDR3: TGCAGTGCTAGATCGAGCAGCAATCAGCCCCAGCATTTT. Encoded protein: CSARSSSNQPQHF.

The chain carries TRBV5-1 and TRBJ2-2; 7 bases align to TRBD1. From germline, CDR1 is SGHRS and CDR2 YFSETQ. With 4 bases clipped from V and 5 bases from J, the junction kept 8 bases outside the gene matches. The CDR3 sequence is 15 residues long. The CDR3 loop reads CASSAVSGQTGELFF. CDR3 nucleotide sequence: TGCGCCAGCAGCGCTGTATCGGGACAGACCGGGGAGCTGTTTTTT.

This clonotype appeared many times. The V and J genes are TRBV27 and TRBJ2-3; D is possibly TRBD2 (6 bases). Trimming stripped 0 bases from V and 0 bases from J, with 10 bases between. The CDR3 loop spans 16 amino acids. In germline, CDR1 is MNHEY, CDR2 SMNVEV (reference sequence). The CDR3 DNA reads TGTGCCAGCAGTTTATCGACCGGGACTAGCACAGATACGCAGTATTTT. This sequence encodes CASSLSTGTSTDTQYF.

The chain employs TRBV12-3 or TRBV12-4 and TRBJ2-1; D is tentatively TRBD1 or TRBD2 (5 bases each). V shed 2 bases and J shed 4 bases, with 12 bases lying between them. The CDR3 runs 15 residues. The CDR3 is CASSLRGPRYNEQFF. CDR3 in DNA: TGTGCCAGCAGTTTAAGGGGACCCAGATACAATGAGCAGTTCTTC.

The table lists this clonotype with a few counts. This chain links TRBV25-1 with TRBJ2-1, with a weak D call TRBD1 (5 bases). Per the germline V gene, CDR1 is MGHDK and CDR2 is SYGVNS. V lost 6 bases and J 0 bases, leaving 12 bases between the germline ends. This CDR3 comprises 15 residues. The CDR3 nucleotides are TGTGCCAGCAGCCGGACACCGAGCTCCTACAATGAGCAGTTCTTC. As protein: CASSRTPSSYNEQFF.

The J gene is TRBJ2-2, the V gene TRBV12-3 or TRBV12-4, with no clear D. The CDR3 sequence is 14 residues long. V lost 4 bases to trimming and J lost 5 bases, with 11 bases between them. CDR3 DNA sequence: TGTGCCAGCAGTTCTGGTGCCACGACCGGGGAGCTGTTTTTT. Amino acids: CASSSGATTGELFF.

The sample holds a few counts of this clonotype. The CDR3 sequence is CASSHWAKGYTF. The DNA of the CDR3 is TGCGCCAGCAGCCACTGGGCGAAAGGCTACACCTTC. The chain carries TRBV4-1 and TRBJ1-2; D not certain. Between the trimmed V and J ends, which lost 3 bases and 8 bases, there was a span of 10 bases. The CDR3 loop spans 12 amino acids. Germline V gene sequence: CDR1 MGHRA, CDR2 YSYEKL.

This chain joins TRBV10-2 and TRBJ2-7; D remains ambiguous. From germline, CDR1 is WSHSY and CDR2 SAAADI. This CDR3 has 13 amino acids. V lost 8 bases and J 5 bases, leaving 16 bases between the germline ends. CDR3 in DNA: TGCGCCAGCGGAAGGACCCCTTCGGACGAGCAGTACTTC. The encoded protein is CASGRTPSDEQYF.

V gene TRBV7-2 combines with J gene TRBJ2-1; 8 positions agree with TRBD2. Germline CDR1 reads SGHTA; CDR2 reads FQGNSA. After removal of 8 bases from V and 6 bases from J, the junction contained 12 bases not matched to a gene. This CDR3 has 15 amino acids. The CDR3 nucleotides are TGTGCCAGCGGCCTATCGCGGGAGGTCGGCAATGAGCAGTTCTTC. Translation: CASGLSREVGNEQFF.

The chain couples TRBV20-1 to TRBJ2-5; D call uncertain. The CDR3 has 11 residues. Trimming cost V 3 bases and J 5 bases, with 7 bases left between them. Germline assignment: CDR1 DFQATT and CDR2 SNEGSKA (reference sequence). CDR3 coding DNA: TGCAGTGCTAGGGGTTTCGAGACCCAGTACTTC. As protein: CSARGFETQYF.

This clonotype has only a few counts. The chain uses TRBV25-1 and TRBJ1-1; a weak D match, TRBD1 (6 bases). The CDR3 length is 14 residues. CDR1 is MGHDK and CDR2 is SYGVNS in the germline V gene. V dropped 1 base and J dropped 4 bases, with 10 bases sitting between them. This CDR3 is CASSELAGVTEAFF. Written as DNA, the CDR3 is TGTGCCAGCAGTGAATTGGCAGGGGTCACTGAAGCTTTCTTT.

V gene TRBV30 combines with J gene TRBJ1-4; 8 bases align to TRBD1. With V trimmed by 4 bases and J by 7 bases, 8 bases remained unmatched. CDR1 and CDR2 from the germline V gene are GTSNPN and SVGIG (reference sequence). The CDR3 length is 14 residues. Here the CDR3 reads CAWTTGGAGEKLFF. The CDR3 DNA reads as TGTGCCTGGACTACAGGGGGAGCCGGTGAAAAACTGTTTTTT.

The chain links TRBV10-3 to TRBJ2-3; 7 positions match TRBD1. The CDR3 sequence is 14 residues long. The germline V gene has CDR1 ENHRY and CDR2 SYGVKD. With 6 bases clipped from V and 3 bases from J, the junction kept 6 bases outside the gene matches. The CDR3 here is CAIRTDRETDTQYF. CDR3 sequence (DNA): TGTGCCATCAGAACCGACAGGGAGACAGATACGCAGTATTTT.

The gene calls are TRBV30 and TRBJ2-7; the D gene is possibly TRBD1 (5 bases). The CDR3 is 13 amino acids. Germline V gives CDR1 GTSNPN, CDR2 SVGIG (reference sequence). V was clipped by 5 bases and J by 3 bases, with 14 bases between them. The CDR3 sequence: CAWGKGFLYEQYV. CDR3 DNA sequence: TGTGCCTGGGGAAAGGGGTTCCTCTACGAGCAGTACGTC.

CDR3 residues: CASSLVSSEQFF. The CDR3 nucleotides read TGTGCCAGCAGCTTAGTGAGTAGTGAGCAGTTCTTC. The V call is TRBV7-9, the J call TRBJ2-1; D remains ambiguous. This CDR3 spans 12 amino acids. V shed 1 base and J shed 9 bases, with 7 bases lying between them. Per the germline V gene, CDR1 is SEHNR and CDR2 is FQNEAQ (reference sequence).

The J gene is TRBJ1-4, the V gene TRBV9, with 8 bases that match TRBD1. Germline-derived CDR1 and CDR2 are SGDLS and YYNGEE. The junction had 5 bases not matched to a gene; V was cut back by 4 bases and J by 0 bases. This CDR3 region has 16 residues. DNA of the CDR3: TGTGCCAGCAGCACGGACAGGGTAGCAACTAATGAAAAACTGTTTTTT. Its translation is CASSTDRVATNEKLFF.

The chain couples TRBV4-1 to TRBJ2-7; D may be TRBD1 (6 bases). From germline, CDR1 is MGHRA and CDR2 YSYEKL. V gave up 1 base and J gave up 2 bases, with 9 bases separating them. The CDR3 contains 14 residues. CDR3: CASSQVQGPYEQYF. In nucleotides, the CDR3 is TGCGCCAGCAGCCAAGTGCAGGGGCCCTACGAGCAGTACTTC.

This clonotype was observed a handful of times. This rearrangement joins TRBV18 to TRBJ1-4; D unclear. CDR1 KGHSH and CDR2 LQKENI come from the germline V gene. The ends were cut back, 3 bases at V and 7 bases at J, with 15 bases in the middle. CDR3 length: 15 amino acids. The chain's CDR3 is CASSPGPVEGEKLFF. CDR3 DNA sequence: TGTGCCAGCTCACCCGGGCCCGTGGAGGGTGAAAAACTGTTTTTT.

This chain links TRBV10-2 with TRBJ1-2; 7 bases are a match to TRBD1. The CDR3 contains 13 residues. Germline loops: CDR1 WSHSY, CDR2 SAAADI. J lost 2 bases, V lost 8 bases, and 5 bases had no gene match. The CDR3 nucleotides read TGCGCCAGCGCCGGGACAGTCAACTATGGCTACACCTTC. Protein: CASAGTVNYGYTF.

CDR3 loop: CASSLSTGIYGYTF. For the CDR3, the DNA is TGCGCCAGCAGCCTCTCGACAGGAATTTATGGCTACACCTTC. The rearrangement uses TRBV5-1 and TRBJ1-2, with a possible D match to TRBD1 (6 bases). This CDR3 is built from 14 residues. Per the germline V gene, CDR1 is SGHRS and CDR2 is YFSETQ. V lost 4 bases and J lost 5, with 15 bases in between.

V gene TRBV29-1 combines with J gene TRBJ2-1, with D perhaps TRBD1 (6 bases). Germline V lookup: CDR1 SQVTM, CDR2 ANQGSEA. The CDR3 contains 15 residues. Written as DNA, the CDR3 is TGCACCATTACTAGGGGGTCCTCGCCCTACAATGAGCAGTTCTTC. Its translation: CTITRGSSPYNEQFF.

The CDR3 sequence is CASSPWDRANTGELFF. The CDR3 nucleotides read TGTGCCAGCAGCCCGTGGGACAGAGCGAACACCGGGGAGCTGTTTTTT. V gene TRBV5-6 combines with J gene TRBJ2-2, with 7 bases matching TRBD1. Germline V gives CDR1 SGHDT, CDR2 YYEEEE. The CDR3 is made up of 16 amino acids. The ends lost 4 bases at V and 0 bases at J; junction bases unmatched: 6.